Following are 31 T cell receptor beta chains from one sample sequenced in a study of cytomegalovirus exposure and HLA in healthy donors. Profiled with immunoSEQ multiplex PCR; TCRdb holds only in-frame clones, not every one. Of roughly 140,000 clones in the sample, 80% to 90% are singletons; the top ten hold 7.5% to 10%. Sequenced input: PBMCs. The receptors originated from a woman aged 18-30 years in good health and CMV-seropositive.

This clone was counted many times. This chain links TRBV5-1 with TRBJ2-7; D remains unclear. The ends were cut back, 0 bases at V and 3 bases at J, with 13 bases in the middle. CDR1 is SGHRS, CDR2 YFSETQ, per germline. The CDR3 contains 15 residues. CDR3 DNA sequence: TGCGCCAGCAGCTTGGCCCTGACTGGTCGCTACGAGCAGTACTTC. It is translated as CASSLALTGRYEQYF. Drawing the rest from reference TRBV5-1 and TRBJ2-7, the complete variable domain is KAGVTQTPRYLIKTRGQQVTLSCSPISGHRSVSWYQQTPGQGLQFLFEYFSETQRNKGNFPGRFSGRQFSNSRSEMNVSTLELGDSALYLCASSLALTGRYEQYFGPGTRLTVT.

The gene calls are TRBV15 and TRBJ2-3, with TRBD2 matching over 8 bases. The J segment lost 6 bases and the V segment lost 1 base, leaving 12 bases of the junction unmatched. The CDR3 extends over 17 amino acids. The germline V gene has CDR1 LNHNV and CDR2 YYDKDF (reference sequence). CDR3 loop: CATSRVAGTRRQDTQYF. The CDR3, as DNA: TGTGCCACCAGCAGAGTCGCCGGGACTAGACGACAGGATACGCAGTATTTT.

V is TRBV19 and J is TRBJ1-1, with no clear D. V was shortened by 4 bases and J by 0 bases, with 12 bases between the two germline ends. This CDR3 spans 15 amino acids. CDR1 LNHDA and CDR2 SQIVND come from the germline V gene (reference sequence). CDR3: CASSSLGNMNTEAFF. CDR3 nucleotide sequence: TGTGCCAGTAGTAGCCTCGGTAATATGAACACTGAAGCTTTCTTT.

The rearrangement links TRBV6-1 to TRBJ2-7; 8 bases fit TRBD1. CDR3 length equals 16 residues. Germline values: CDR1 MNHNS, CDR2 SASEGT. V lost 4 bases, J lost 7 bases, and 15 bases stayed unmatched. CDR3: CASSASGARGQREQYF. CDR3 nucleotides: TGTGCCAGCAGTGCCAGCGGTGCCAGGGGGCAGAGGGAGCAGTACTTC.

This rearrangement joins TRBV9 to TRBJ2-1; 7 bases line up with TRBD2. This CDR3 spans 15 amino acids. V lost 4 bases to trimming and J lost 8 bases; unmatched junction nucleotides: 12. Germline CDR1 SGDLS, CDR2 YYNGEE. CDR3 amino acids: CASSSSGDSLHEQFF. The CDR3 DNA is TGTGCCAGCAGCTCGAGCGGGGACTCCCTGCATGAGCAGTTCTTC.

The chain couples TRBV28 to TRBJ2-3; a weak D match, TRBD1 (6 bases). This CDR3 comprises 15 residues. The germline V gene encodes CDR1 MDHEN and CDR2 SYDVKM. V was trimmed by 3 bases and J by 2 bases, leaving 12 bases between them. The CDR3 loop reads CASSFTGKFTDTQYF. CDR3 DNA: TGTGCCAGCAGTTTTACAGGGAAATTCACAGATACGCAGTATTTT. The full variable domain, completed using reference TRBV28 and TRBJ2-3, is DVKVTQSSRYLVKRTGEKVFLECVQDMDHENMFWYRQDPGLGLRLIYFSYDVKMKEKGDIPEGYSVSREKKERFSLILESASTNQTSMYLCASSFTGKFTDTQYFGPGTRLTVL.

Here the CDR3 reads CASSFGTGNTGELFF. The CDR3 region has the DNA TGTGCCAGCAGCTTTGGGACAGGGAACACCGGGGAGCTGTTTTTT. The chain joins TRBV5-6 to TRBJ2-2, with 8 positions matching TRBD1. This CDR3 region has 15 residues. Germline V CDR1 and CDR2: SGHDT, YYEEEE. V dropped 2 bases and J dropped 1; count of bases not matched to a gene: 1.

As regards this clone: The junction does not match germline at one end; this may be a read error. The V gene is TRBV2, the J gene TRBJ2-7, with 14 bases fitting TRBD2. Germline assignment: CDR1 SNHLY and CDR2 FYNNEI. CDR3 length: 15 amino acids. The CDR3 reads CASREGTSGGYEQYF. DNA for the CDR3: TGTGCCAGCAGGGAAGGGACTAGCGGGGGTTACGAGCAGTACTTC.

The CDR3 region is CASSPDRYLGYTF. DNA of the CDR3: TGTGCCAGCAGCCCGGACAGGTATCTCGGCTACACCTTC. The J gene is TRBJ1-2, the V gene TRBV11-2; 7 nucleotides match TRBD1. Germline V gene data show CDR1 as SGHAT and CDR2 as FQNNGV. There are 13 residues in the CDR3. V lost 5 bases and J lost 8; bases outside the gene matches: 8.

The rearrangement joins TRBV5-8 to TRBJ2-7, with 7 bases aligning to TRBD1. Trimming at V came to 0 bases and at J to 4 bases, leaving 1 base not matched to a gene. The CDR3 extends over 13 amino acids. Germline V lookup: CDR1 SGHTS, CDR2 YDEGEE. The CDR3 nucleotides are TGTGCCAGCAGCTTGGACAGGGGTTACGAGCAGTACTTC. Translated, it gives CASSLDRGYEQYF.

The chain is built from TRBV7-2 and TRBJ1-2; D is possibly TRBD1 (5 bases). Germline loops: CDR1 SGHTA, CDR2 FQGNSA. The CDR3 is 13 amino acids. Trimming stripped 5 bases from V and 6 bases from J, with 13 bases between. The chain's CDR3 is CASSRGGGNGYTF. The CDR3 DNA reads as TGTGCCAGCAGCCGAGGCGGGGGGAATGGCTACACCTTC.

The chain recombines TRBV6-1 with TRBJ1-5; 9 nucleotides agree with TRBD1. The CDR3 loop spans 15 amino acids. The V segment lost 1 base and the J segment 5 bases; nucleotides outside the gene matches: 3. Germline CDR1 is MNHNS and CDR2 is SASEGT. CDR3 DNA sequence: TGTGCCAGCAGTGAAGGGGACAGGGACCATCAGCCCCAGCATTTT. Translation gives CASSEGDRDHQPQHF.

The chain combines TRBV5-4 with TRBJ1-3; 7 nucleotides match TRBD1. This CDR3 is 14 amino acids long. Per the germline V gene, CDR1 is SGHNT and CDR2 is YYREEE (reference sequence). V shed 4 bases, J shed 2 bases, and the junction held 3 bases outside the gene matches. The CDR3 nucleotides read TGTGCCAGCAGCCGAGGGACAGCTGGAAACACCATATATTTT. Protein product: CASSRGTAGNTIYF.

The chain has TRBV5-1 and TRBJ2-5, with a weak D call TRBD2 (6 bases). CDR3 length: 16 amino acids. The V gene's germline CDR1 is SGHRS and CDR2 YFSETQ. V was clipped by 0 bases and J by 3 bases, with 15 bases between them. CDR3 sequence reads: CASSLVGGRVEETQYF. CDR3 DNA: TGCGCCAGCAGCTTGGTGGGGGGACGGGTGGAAGAGACCCAGTACTTC.

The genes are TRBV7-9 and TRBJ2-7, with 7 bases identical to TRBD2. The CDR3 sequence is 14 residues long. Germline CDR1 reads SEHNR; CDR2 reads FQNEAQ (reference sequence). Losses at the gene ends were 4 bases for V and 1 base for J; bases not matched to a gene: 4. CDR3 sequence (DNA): TGTGCCAGCAGCTCGGGACTATATTCCTACGAGCAGTACTTC. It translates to CASSSGLYSYEQYF.

CDR3 residues: CASSPGTGQTEAFF. The CDR3 nucleotides are TGCGCCAGCAGCCCGGGGACAGGGCAAACTGAAGCTTTCTTT. The chain couples TRBV5-1 to TRBJ1-1; the match to TRBD1 covers 9 bases. V shed 4 bases, J shed 5 bases, and the junction held 6 bases outside the gene matches. CDR1 and CDR2 (germline): SGHRS, YFSETQ. The CDR3 spans 14 residues.

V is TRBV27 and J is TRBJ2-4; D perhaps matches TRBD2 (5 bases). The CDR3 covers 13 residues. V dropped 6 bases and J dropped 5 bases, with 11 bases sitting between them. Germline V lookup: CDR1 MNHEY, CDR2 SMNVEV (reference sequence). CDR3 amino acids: CASRSSEENIQYF. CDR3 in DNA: TGTGCCAGCAGGAGTAGCGAGGAAAACATTCAGTACTTC.

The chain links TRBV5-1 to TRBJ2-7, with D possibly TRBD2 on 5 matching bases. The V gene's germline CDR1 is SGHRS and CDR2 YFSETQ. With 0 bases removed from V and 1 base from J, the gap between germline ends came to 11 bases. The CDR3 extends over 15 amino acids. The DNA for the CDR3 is TGCGCCAGCAGCTTGGGAGGGATCCTATCCTACGAGCAGTACTTC. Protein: CASSLGGILSYEQYF.

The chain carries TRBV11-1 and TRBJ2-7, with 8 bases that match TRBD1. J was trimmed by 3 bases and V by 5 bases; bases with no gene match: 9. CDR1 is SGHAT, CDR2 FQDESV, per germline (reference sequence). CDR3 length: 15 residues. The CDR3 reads CASSPGTGVYYEQYF. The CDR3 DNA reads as TGTGCCAGCAGCCCCGGGACAGGAGTATACTACGAGCAGTACTTC. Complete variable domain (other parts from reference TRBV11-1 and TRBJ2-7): EAEVAQSPRYKITEKSQAVAFWCDPISGHATLYWYRQILGQGPELLVQFQDESVVDDSQLPKDRFSAERLKGVDSTLKIQPAELGDSAMYLCASSPGTGVYYEQYFGPGTRLTVT.

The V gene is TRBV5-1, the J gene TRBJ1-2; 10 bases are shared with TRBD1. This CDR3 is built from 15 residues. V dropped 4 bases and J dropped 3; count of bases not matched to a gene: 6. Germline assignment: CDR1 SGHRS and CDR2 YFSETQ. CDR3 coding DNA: TGCGCCAGCAGCGTGGGACAGGGGACCCACTATGGCTACACCTTC. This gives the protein CASSVGQGTHYGYTF. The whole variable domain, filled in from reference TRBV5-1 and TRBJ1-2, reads KAGVTQTPRYLIKTRGQQVTLSCSPISGHRSVSWYQQTPGQGLQFLFEYFSETQRNKGNFPGRFSGRQFSNSRSEMNVSTLELGDSALYLCASSVGQGTHYGYTFGSGTRLTVV.

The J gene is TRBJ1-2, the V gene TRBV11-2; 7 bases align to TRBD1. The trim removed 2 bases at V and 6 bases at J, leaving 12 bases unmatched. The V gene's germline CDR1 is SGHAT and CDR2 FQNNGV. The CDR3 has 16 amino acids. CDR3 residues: CASSLLGWQGVDGYTF. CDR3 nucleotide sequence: TGTGCCAGCAGCTTATTAGGGTGGCAGGGGGTCGATGGCTACACCTTC. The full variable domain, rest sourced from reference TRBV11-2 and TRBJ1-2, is EAGVAQSPRYKIIEKRQSVAFWCNPISGHATLYWYQQILGQGPKLLIQFQNNGVVDDSQLPKDRFSAERLKGVDSTLKIQPAKLEDSAVYLCASSLLGWQGVDGYTFGSGTRLTVV.

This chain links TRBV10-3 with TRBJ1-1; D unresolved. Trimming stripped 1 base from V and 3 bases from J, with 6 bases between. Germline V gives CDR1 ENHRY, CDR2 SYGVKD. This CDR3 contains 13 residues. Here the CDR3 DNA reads TGTGCCATCAGTGAGTGGGAGGACACTGAAGCTTTCTTT. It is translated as CAISEWEDTEAFF.

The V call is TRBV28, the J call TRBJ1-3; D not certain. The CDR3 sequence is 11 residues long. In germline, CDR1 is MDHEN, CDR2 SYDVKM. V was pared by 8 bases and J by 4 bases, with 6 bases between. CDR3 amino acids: CASGPGNTIYF. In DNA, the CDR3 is TGTGCCAGCGGGCCGGGAAACACCATATATTTT.

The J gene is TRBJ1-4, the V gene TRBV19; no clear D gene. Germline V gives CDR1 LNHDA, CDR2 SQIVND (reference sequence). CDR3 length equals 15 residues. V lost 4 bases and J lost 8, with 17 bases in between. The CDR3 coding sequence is TGTGCCAGTAGTAGAGTACTCCAGGCCTCAGAAAAACTGTTTTTT. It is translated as CASSRVLQASEKLFF.

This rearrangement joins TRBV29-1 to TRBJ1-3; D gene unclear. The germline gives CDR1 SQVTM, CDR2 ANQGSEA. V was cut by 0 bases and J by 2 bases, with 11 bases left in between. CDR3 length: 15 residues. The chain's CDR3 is CSVEDAGIPGNTIYF. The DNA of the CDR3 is TGCAGCGTTGAAGATGCGGGGATCCCTGGAAACACCATATATTTT.

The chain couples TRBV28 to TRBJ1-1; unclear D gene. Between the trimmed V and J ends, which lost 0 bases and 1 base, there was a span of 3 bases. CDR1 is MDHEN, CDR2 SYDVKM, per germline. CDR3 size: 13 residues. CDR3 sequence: CASSLWANTEAFF. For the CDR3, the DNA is TGTGCCAGCAGTTTATGGGCGAACACTGAAGCTTTCTTT. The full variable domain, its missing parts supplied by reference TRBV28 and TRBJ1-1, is DVKVTQSSRYLVKRTGEKVFLECVQDMDHENMFWYRQDPGLGLRLIYFSYDVKMKEKGDIPEGYSVSREKKERFSLILESASTNQTSMYLCASSLWANTEAFFGQGTRLTVV.

The CDR3 bases are TGTGCCAGTAGTACCCCCGGGGTTGAGTATGGCTACACCTTC. Its translation is CASSTPGVEYGYTF. The V gene is TRBV19, the J gene TRBJ1-2; no clear D gene. Per the germline V gene, CDR1 is LNHDA and CDR2 is SQIVND (reference sequence). V was pared by 4 bases and J by 5 bases, with 14 bases between. CDR3 length: 14 residues. The complete variable domain, with remaining parts taken from reference TRBV19 and TRBJ1-2, reads DGGITQSPKYLFRKEGQNVTLSCEQNLNHDAMYWYRQDPGQGLRLIYYSQIVNDFQKGDIAEGYSVSREKKESFPLTVTSAQKNPTAFYLCASSTPGVEYGYTFGSGTRLTVV.

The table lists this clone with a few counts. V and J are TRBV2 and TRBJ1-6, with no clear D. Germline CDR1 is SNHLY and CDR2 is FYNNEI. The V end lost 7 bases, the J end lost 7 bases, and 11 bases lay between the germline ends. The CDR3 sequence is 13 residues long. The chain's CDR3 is CASMWTENSPLHF. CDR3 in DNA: TGTGCCAGCATGTGGACTGAGAATTCACCCCTCCACTTT.

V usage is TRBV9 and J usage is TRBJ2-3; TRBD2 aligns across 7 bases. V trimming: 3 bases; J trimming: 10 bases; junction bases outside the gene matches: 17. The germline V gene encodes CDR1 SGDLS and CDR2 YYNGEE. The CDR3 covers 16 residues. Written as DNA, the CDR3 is TGTGCCAGCAGCGCCCGAGCCGGGACTACGGTCGGAGCGCAGTATTTT. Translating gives CASSARAGTTVGAQYF.

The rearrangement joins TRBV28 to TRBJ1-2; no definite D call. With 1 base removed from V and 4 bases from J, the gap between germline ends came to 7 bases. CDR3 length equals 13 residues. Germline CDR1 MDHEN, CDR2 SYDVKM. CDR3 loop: CASSLLESYGYTF. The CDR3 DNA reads TGTGCCAGCAGTTTATTGGAGTCCTATGGCTACACCTTC.

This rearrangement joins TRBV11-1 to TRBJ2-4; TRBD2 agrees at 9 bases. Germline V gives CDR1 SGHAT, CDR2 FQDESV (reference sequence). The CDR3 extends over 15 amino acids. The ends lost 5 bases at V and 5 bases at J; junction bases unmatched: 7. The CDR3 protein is CASSIKWTSENIQYF. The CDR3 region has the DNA TGTGCCAGCAGCATAAAATGGACTAGCGAAAACATTCAGTACTTC.